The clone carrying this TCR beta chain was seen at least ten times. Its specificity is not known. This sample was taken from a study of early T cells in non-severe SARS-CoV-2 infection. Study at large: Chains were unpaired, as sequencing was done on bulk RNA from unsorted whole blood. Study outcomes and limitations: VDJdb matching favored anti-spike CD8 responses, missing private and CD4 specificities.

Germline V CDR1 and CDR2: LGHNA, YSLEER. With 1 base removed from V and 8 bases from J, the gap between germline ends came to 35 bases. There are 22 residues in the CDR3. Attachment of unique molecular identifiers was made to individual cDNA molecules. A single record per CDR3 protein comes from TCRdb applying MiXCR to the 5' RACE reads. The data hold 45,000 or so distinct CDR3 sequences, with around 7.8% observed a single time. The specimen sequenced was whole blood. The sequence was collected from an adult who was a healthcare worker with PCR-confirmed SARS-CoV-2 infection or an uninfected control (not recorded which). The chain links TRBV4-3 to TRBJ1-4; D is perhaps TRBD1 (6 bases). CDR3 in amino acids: CASSQGVSVSGEKVLDREKLFF. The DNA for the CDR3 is TGCGCCAGCAGCCAAGGGGTTTCGGTATCGGGGGAGAAGGTACTCGACAGGGAAAAACTGTTTTTT.